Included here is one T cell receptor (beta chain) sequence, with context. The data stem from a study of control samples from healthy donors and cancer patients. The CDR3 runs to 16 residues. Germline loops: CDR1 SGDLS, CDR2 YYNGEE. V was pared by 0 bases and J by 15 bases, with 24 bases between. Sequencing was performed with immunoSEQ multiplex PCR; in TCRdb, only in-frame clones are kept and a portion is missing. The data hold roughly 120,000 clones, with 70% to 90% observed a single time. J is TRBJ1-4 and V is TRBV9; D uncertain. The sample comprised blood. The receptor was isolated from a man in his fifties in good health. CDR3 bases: TGTGCCAGCAGCGTAGGTCCAGGCCGATATGAGGGTGGGGTGTTTTTT. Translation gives CASSVGPGRYEGGVFF.